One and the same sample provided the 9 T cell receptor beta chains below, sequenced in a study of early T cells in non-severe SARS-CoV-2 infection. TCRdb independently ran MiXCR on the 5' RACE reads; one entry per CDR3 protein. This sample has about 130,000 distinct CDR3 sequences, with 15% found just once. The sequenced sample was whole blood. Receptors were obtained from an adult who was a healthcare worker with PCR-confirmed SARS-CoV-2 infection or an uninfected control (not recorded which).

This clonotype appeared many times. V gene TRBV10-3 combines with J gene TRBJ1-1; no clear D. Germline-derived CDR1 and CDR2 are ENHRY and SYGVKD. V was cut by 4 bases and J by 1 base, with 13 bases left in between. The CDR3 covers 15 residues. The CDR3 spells CAISARPTGNTEAFF. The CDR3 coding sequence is TGTGCCATCAGTGCCCGTCCAACCGGGAACACTGAAGCTTTCTTT.

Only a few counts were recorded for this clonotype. CDR3 nucleotides: TGTGCCATCAGTGAATCAGGATATGGCTACACCTTC. Its translation: CAISESGYGYTF. The chain uses TRBV10-3 and TRBJ1-2, with D unresolved. The ends were cut back, 3 bases at V and 5 bases at J, with 7 bases in the middle. Germline loops: CDR1 ENHRY, CDR2 SYGVKD. The CDR3 runs to 12 residues.

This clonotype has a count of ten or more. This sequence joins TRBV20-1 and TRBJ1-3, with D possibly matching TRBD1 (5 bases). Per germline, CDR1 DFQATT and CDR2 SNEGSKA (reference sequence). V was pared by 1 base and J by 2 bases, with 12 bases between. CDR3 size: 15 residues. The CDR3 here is CSARGATGPGNTIYF. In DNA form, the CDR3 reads TGCAGTGCTAGAGGGGCAACAGGCCCTGGAAACACCATATATTTT.

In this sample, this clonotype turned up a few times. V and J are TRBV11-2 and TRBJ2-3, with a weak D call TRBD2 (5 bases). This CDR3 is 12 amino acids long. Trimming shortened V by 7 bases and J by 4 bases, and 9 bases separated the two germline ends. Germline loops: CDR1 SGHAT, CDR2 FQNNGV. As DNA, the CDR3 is TGTGCCAGCACACGGGATTCAGATACGCAGTATTTT. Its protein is CASTRDSDTQYF.

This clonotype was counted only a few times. CDR3 residues: CASRHRMNTEAFF. DNA of the CDR3: TGTGCCAGCAGGCATAGGATGAACACTGAAGCTTTCTTT. The J gene is TRBJ1-1, the V gene TRBV5-6, with D unclear. V lost 5 bases to trimming and J lost 0 bases, with 8 bases between them. This CDR3 is built from 13 residues. Germline V gene lookup returns CDR1 SGHDT and CDR2 YYEEEE.

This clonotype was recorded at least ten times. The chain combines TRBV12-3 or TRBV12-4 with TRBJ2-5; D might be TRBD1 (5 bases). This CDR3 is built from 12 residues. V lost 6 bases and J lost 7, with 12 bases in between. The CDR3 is CASSPRVTTQYF. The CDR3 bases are TGTGCCAGCAGCCCCAGGGTGACGACCCAGTACTTC.

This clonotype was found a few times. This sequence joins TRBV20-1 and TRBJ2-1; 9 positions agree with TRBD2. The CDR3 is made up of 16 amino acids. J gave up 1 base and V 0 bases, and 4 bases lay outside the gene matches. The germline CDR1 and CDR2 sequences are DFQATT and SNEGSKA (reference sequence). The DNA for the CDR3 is TGCAGTGCTAGAGATCAGGCGGGGGGGTCCTACAATGAGCAGTTCTTC. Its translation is CSARDQAGGSYNEQFF.

The CDR3 loop reads CASSFSGGVYEQYF. The DNA of the CDR3 is TGTGCCAGCAGCTTTAGCGGGGGGGTATACGAGCAGTACTTC. The chain has TRBV7-6 and TRBJ2-7; 11 bases map to TRBD2. The junction had 2 bases not matched to a gene; V was cut back by 3 bases and J by 4 bases. This CDR3 comprises 14 residues. CDR1 SGHVS and CDR2 FNYEAQ come from the germline V gene.

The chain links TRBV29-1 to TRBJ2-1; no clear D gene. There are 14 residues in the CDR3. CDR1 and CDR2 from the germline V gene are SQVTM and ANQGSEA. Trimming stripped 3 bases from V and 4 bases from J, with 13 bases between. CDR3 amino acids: CSVDDLLGYNEQFF. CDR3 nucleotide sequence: TGCAGCGTTGACGACCTTCTGGGGTACAATGAGCAGTTCTTC.